This T cell receptor (beta chain) was identified in a study of memory CD4+ T cells and cytomegalovirus serostatus. Study-wide background: Healthy Belgian adult donors included roughly ten CMV-positive and 24 CMV-negative people.

About this clone: What it binds is not known.

General study points: Each of roughly 65 CMV-associated TCRbeta sequences occurred in one to five individuals.

Single viable CD3+CD4+CD8-CD45RO+ cells were sorted as the memory CD4+ T cells. Total CD4+ T cells were enriched by CD4 positive selection. The germline V gene has CDR1 KGHSH and CDR2 LQKENI. CDR3 length: 15 residues. Trimming at V came to 3 bases and at J to 8 bases, leaving 6 bases not matched to a gene. Authors' processing steps: After removing out-of-frame reads, around 2 million distinct TCRbeta sequences remained. Assay: immunoSEQ multiplex PCR; the TCRdb copy retains only in-frame clones and omits some. V and J calls and clone size are copied from that table; D and trimming were computed from the DNA. The repertoire consists of about 39,000 clones, with 75% to 80% occurring once and the leading ten covering approximately 0.78%.

The TCR comes from an adult in good health and CMV-seronegative. The sequencing input was memory CD4+ T cells from blood. V usage is TRBV18 and J usage is TRBJ2-1, with TRBD1 identical over 11 bases. In DNA, the CDR3 is TGTGCCAGCTCACCGGGACAGGGGGAGAGCGATGAGCAGTTCTTC. This gives the protein CASSPGQGESDEQFF.